The present T cell receptor beta chain was sequenced within a study of human T cells and chemical hapten exposure. TCRdb passed the RACE reads through MiXCR, listing each CDR3 protein once. In the table there are roughly 100,000 distinct CDR3 sequences, 11% of which are singletons. Per the germline V gene, CDR1 is GTSNPN and CDR2 is SVGIG (reference sequence). This CDR3 is 13 amino acids long. V lost 1 base, J lost 5 bases, and 8 bases lay in between. Time point here: pre-sensitization, week 0. The treatment here: therapeutic diphenylcyclopropenone sensitization with weekly scalp DPC. The study drew its donors from alopecia patients who were 18 to 70 years old and suitable for DPC. The sample holds a few counts of this clonotype.

Sequenced material: whole blood, taken in connection with sensitization to the hapten diphenylcyclopropenone (DPC). The chain recombines TRBV30 with TRBJ1-4, with a weak D call TRBD1 (6 bases). The receptor comes from a woman in her sixties or seventies with alopecia areata. Some clones in this sample may be carry-over from other donors' samples. The CDR3 DNA reads as TGTGCCTGGAGTGGGACAGCGAATGAAAAACTGTTTTTT. It is translated as CAWSGTANEKLFF.